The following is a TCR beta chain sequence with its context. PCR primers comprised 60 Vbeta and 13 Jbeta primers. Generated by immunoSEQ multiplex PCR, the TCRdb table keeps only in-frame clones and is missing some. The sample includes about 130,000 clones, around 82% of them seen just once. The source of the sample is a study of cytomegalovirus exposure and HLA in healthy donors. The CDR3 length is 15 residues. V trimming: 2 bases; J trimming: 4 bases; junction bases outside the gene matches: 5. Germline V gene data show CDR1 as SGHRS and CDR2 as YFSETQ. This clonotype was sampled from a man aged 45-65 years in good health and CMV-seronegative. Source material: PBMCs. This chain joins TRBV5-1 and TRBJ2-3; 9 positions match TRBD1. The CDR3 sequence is CASSFTGGTPDTQYF. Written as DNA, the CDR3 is TGCGCCAGCAGCTTTACAGGGGGCACCCCAGATACGCAGTATTTT.